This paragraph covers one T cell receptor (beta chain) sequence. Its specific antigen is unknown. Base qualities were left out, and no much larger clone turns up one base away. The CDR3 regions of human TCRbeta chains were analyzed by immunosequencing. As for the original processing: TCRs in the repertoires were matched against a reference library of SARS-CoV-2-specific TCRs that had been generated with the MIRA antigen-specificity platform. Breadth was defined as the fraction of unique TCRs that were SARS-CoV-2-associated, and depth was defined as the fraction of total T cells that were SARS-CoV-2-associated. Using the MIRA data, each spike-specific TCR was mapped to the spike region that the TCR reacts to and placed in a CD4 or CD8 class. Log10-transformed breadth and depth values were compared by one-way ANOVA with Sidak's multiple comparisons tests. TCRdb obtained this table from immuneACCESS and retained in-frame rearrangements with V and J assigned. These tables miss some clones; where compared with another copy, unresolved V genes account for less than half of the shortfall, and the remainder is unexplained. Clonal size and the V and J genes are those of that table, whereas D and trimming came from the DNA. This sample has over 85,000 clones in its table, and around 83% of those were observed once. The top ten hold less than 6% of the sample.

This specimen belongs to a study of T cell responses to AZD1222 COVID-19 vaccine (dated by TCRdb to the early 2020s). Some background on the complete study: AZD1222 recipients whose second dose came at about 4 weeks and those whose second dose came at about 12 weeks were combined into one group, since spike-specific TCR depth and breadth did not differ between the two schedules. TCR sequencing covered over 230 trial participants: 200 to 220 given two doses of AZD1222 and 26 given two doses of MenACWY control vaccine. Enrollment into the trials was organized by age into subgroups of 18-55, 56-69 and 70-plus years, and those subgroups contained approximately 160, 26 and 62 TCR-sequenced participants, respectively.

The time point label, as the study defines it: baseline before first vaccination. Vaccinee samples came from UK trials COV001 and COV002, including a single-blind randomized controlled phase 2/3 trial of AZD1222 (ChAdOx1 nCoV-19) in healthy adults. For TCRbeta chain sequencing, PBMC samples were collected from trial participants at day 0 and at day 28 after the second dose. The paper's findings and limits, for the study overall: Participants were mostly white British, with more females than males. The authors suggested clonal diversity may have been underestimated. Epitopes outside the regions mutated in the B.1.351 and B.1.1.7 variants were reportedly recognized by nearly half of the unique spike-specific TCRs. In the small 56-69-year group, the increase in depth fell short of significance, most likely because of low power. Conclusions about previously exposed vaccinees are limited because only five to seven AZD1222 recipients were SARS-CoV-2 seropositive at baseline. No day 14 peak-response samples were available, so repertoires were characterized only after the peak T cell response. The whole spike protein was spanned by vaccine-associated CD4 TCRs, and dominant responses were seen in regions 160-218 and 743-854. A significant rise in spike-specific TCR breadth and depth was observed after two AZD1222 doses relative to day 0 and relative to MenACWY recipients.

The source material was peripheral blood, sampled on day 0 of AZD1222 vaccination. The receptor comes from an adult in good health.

The DNA reads as follows: TGCGCCAGCAGCCCAAGACAGGCCCATGAAAAACTGTTTTTT. Its protein is CASSPRQAHEKLFF. This chain is built from TRBV4-3 and TRBJ1-4; the D gene is possibly TRBD1, with 6 bases matching. The CDR3 starts with the cysteine, ends with the phenylalanine, and has 14 residues. Just the 42-base CDR3 DNA is kept, in frame starting at base 1. Taken from the germline V gene, the CDR1 and CDR2 loops are LGHNA and YSLEER. V gives up 4 bases and J gives up 6 bases, and the segment between their germline ends measures 12 bases.